The 8 T cell receptor beta chains below all came from one sample that was sequenced in a study of cytomegalovirus exposure and HLA in healthy donors. The PCR had 60 Vbeta and 13 Jbeta primers. TCRdb's copy holds only in-frame clones and misses some; the assay was immunoSEQ multiplex PCR. The profile covers some 110,000 clones, with over 65% appearing a single time and 6.5% to 9.5% taken by the ten largest. What was sequenced was PBMCs. Receptors were obtained from a woman in her forties in good health and CMV-seropositive.

CDR3 nucleotides: TGTGCCAGCAGCTTAGCGTCGGGACTACCGGAGAATGAGCAGTTCTTC. It encodes CASSLASGLPENEQFF. V gene TRBV7-8 combines with J gene TRBJ2-1; TRBD2 agrees at 7 bases. CDR1 is SGHVS, CDR2 FQNEAQ, per germline. The CDR3 extends over 16 amino acids. V was pared by 0 bases and J by 7 bases, with 9 bases of the junction left unmatched.

The gene calls are TRBV4-2 and TRBJ1-2; 8 nucleotides match TRBD1. V lost 2 bases and J lost 6; bases outside the gene matches: 5. The CDR3 runs to 14 residues. CDR1 is LGHNA and CDR2 is YNFKEQ in the germline V gene. The CDR3 loop is CASSQQGAGNGYTF. The DNA of the CDR3 is TGTGCCAGCAGCCAACAGGGGGCTGGGAATGGCTACACCTTC.

This clone was detected only a few times. J is TRBJ1-2 and V is TRBV29-1; no definite D call. The CDR3 totals 14 residues. In germline, CDR1 is SQVTM, CDR2 ANQGSEA. Trimming removed 3 bases from V and 2 bases from J, with 13 bases in between. The CDR3 protein is CSVDSESFNYGYTF. In DNA, the CDR3 is TGCAGCGTTGACAGCGAATCATTCAACTATGGCTACACCTTC.

V gene TRBV5-1 combines with J gene TRBJ1-2; D perhaps matches TRBD1 (6 bases). This CDR3 has 14 amino acids. Germline V gives CDR1 SGHRS, CDR2 YFSETQ. V dropped 3 bases and J dropped 2 bases, with 11 bases sitting between them. CDR3 nucleotide sequence: TGCGCCAGCAGCTGGGACATCCCCAACTATGGCTACACCTTC. This codes for CASSWDIPNYGYTF. Supplemented by reference TRBV5-1 and TRBJ1-2, the full variable domain reads KAGVTQTPRYLIKTRGQQVTLSCSPISGHRSVSWYQQTPGQGLQFLFEYFSETQRNKGNFPGRFSGRQFSNSRSEMNVSTLELGDSALYLCASSWDIPNYGYTFGSGTRLTVV.

In regard to this clone: The sample holds other DNA sequences that translate to the same CDR3. The chain links TRBV11-2 to TRBJ2-7; D is possibly TRBD1 (5 bases). V lost 1 base and J lost 2, with 6 bases in between. The CDR3 runs to 13 residues. Germline V lookup: CDR1 SGHAT, CDR2 FQNNGV. This CDR3 is CASSLGTTYEQYF. The CDR3, as DNA: TGTGCCAGCAGCTTAGGGACAACCTACGAGCAGTACTTC.

The chain couples TRBV6-5 to TRBJ2-7; TRBD2 matches 13 bases. In germline, CDR1 is MNHEY, CDR2 SVGAGI. This CDR3 contains 16 residues. With V trimmed by 2 bases and J by 4 bases, 5 bases remained unmatched. CDR3 DNA: TGTGCCAGCAGTTACGGGGGACTAGCGGGAATATACGAGCAGTACTTC. It codes for CASSYGGLAGIYEQYF.

The chain is built from TRBV29-1 and TRBJ2-5, with a tentative D call TRBD1 (6 bases). Germline lookup yields CDR1 SQVTM and CDR2 ANQGSEA. V lost 4 bases to trimming and J lost 11 bases, with 26 bases between them. This CDR3 is built from 15 residues. The CDR3 DNA reads TGCAGCGTTGGTAGCGATAGGGGCGTATCAGGGGAGCAGTACTTC. The encoded protein is CSVGSDRGVSGEQYF.

This sequence joins TRBV6-5 and TRBJ2-5; 8 bases line up with TRBD1. The CDR3 length is 14 residues. Per germline, CDR1 MNHEY and CDR2 SVGAGI. With 1 base clipped from V and 4 bases from J, the junction kept 2 bases outside the gene matches. CDR3: CASSYWTGSETQYF. The CDR3 bases are TGTGCCAGCAGTTACTGGACAGGGTCAGAGACCCAGTACTTC.